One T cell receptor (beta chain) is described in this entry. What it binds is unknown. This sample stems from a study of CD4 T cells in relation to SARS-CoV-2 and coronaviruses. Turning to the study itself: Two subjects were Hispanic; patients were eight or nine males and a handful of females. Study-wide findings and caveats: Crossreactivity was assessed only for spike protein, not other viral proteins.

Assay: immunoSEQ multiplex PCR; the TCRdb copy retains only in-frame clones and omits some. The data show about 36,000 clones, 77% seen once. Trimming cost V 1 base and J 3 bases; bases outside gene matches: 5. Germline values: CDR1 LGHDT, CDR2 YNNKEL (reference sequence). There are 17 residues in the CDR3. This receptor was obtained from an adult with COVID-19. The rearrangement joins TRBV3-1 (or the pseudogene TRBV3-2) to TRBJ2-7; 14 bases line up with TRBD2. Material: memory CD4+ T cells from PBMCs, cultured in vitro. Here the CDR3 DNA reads TGTGCCAGCAGCCAAGCGCCCGGGACTAGCGGGAGCTACGAGCAGTACTTC. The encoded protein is CASSQAPGTSGSYEQYF.